A single sample is the source of the 28 T cell receptor beta chains below, sequenced in a study of T cells in Graves' hyperthyroidism and ophthalmopathy. RNA transcripts served as the template for amplifying TCR beta CDR3 regions. TCR CDR3 regions were first amplified by RT-PCR with HTBI primers. TCRdb redid the calling of the multiplex PCR reads with MiXCR, one entry per CDR3 protein. The table has hundreds of thousands of distinct CDR3 sequences, about 14% seen once. The sample was blood. These receptors originate from a woman aged 40-49 years with Graves' ophthalmopathy.

This chain joins TRBV27 and TRBJ2-5; D not certain. Germline values: CDR1 MNHEY, CDR2 SMNVEV (reference sequence). The CDR3 is made up of 13 amino acids. Trimming took off 5 bases at V and 5 bases at J, with 12 bases between the two ends. In nucleotides, the CDR3 is TGTGCCAGCAGTCCCCGGAAGGGTGAGACCCAGTACTTC. Amino acids: CASSPRKGETQYF.

This clonotype was detected a few times. The rearrangement joins TRBV15 to TRBJ1-2; 7 nucleotides line up with TRBD1. V lost 0 bases and J lost 7; bases outside the gene matches: 8. The CDR3 is made up of 15 amino acids. Germline values: CDR1 LNHNV, CDR2 YYDKDF (reference sequence). This chain's CDR3 is CATSRDRTGVGGYTF. The CDR3 DNA follows: TGTGCCACCAGCAGAGATCGCACAGGGGTCGGTGGCTACACCTTC.

This clonotype was counted ten times or more. The chain recombines TRBV7-2 with TRBJ2-7; TRBD2 matches 10 bases. The J segment lost 6 bases and the V segment lost 4 bases, leaving 6 bases of the junction unmatched. Germline CDR1 SGHTA, CDR2 FQGNSA. CDR3 length: 14 amino acids. CDR3 DNA: TGTGCCAGCAGCTCGGCTAGCGGGAGTGTCGAGCAGTACTTC. Protein product: CASSSASGSVEQYF.

This clonotype was counted many times. The chain couples TRBV28 to TRBJ2-2; 10 bases line up with TRBD2. After removal of 6 bases from V and 0 bases from J, the junction contained 7 bases not matched to a gene. Germline assignment: CDR1 MDHEN and CDR2 SYDVKM. The length of the CDR3 is 17 residues. Here the CDR3 DNA reads TGTGCCAGCAGGCGGACTAGCGGAGCTCCGAACACCGGGGAGCTGTTTTTT. Translation: CASRRTSGAPNTGELFF.

This clonotype has ten or more counts. This sequence joins TRBV6-2 or TRBV6-3 and TRBJ2-2; D perhaps matches TRBD1 (6 bases). Germline V CDR1 and CDR2: MNHEY, SVGEGT. Trimming pared 4 bases from V and 2 bases from J, leaving 11 bases between. The CDR3 length is 15 residues. CDR3 sequence (DNA): TGTGCCAGCAGTTCCCTGACAGGAAACACCGGGGAGCTGTTTTTT. Protein sequence: CASSSLTGNTGELFF.

The V gene is TRBV18, the J gene TRBJ2-5; no clear D. Trimming took off 0 bases at V and 0 bases at J, with 2 bases between the two ends. Germline V gene data show CDR1 as KGHSH and CDR2 as LQKENI. The CDR3 has 13 residues. In nucleotides, the CDR3 is TGTGCCAGCTCACCACCGCACCAAGAGACCCAGTACTTC. This translates into CASSPPHQETQYF.

This clonotype was observed at least ten times. The chain recombines TRBV7-2 with TRBJ1-2; D not resolved. Trimming shortened V by 5 bases and J by 2 bases, and 9 bases separated the two germline ends. The CDR3 is 13 amino acids. The germline V gene encodes CDR1 SGHTA and CDR2 FQGNSA. The CDR3 reads CASSPNGNYGYTF. Here the CDR3 DNA reads TGTGCCAGCAGCCCAAATGGGAACTATGGCTACACCTTC.

This clonotype was found many times. The chain is built from TRBV20-1 and TRBJ2-7, with D possibly being TRBD2 (5 bases). The CDR3 runs to 12 residues. Per the germline V gene, CDR1 is DFQATT and CDR2 is SNEGSKA (reference sequence). Trimming took 5 bases from V and 6 from J, leaving 14 bases between them. The CDR3: CSALRAGGEQYF. Here the CDR3 DNA reads TGCAGTGCTTTAAGGGCGGGTGGCGAGCAGTACTTC.

This clonotype was seen repeatedly, ten times or more. V and J are TRBV24-1 and TRBJ1-5, with D perhaps TRBD1 (6 bases). The germline gives CDR1 KGHDR, CDR2 SFDVKD. Trimming left V 2 bases short and J 0 bases short, with 13 bases between. The CDR3 extends over 17 amino acids. CDR3 sequence reads: CATSDSRWTDSNQPQHF. DNA for the CDR3: TGTGCCACCAGTGATTCTAGGTGGACAGATAGCAATCAGCCCCAGCATTTT.

The J gene is TRBJ2-2, the V gene TRBV12-3 or TRBV12-4, with TRBD1 matching 8 bases. CDR3 length: 14 amino acids. V gave up 7 bases and J gave up 7 bases; unmatched junction bases: 8. CDR3 coding DNA: TGTGCCAGCAATAGACAGGGGCTTGACGGGGAGCTGTTTTTT. This translates into CASNRQGLDGELFF.

This clonotype was detected ten times or more. J is TRBJ2-2 and V is TRBV12-3 or TRBV12-4; 8 bases map to TRBD1. The V gene end was trimmed by 6 bases and the J gene end by 6 bases; junction bases not matched to a gene: 3. CDR3 size: 13 residues. The CDR3 is CASRTGVAGELFF. The CDR3 DNA reads as TGTGCCAGCAGGACAGGGGTTGCCGGGGAGCTGTTTTTT.

This clonotype was counted at least ten times. J is TRBJ2-5 and V is TRBV19, with 8 bases fitting TRBD2. Trimming cost V 5 bases and J 5 bases; bases outside gene matches: 13. CDR3 length equals 16 residues. From germline, CDR1 is LNHDA and CDR2 SQIVND (reference sequence). For the CDR3, the DNA is TGTGCCAGTAGTCAGGCGGACGGGAGGGCCCGTGAGACCCAGTACTTC. It yields the protein CASSQADGRARETQYF.

This clonotype was observed many times. CDR3 sequence reads: CASTGGVNYEQYF. Written as DNA, the CDR3 is TGTGCCAGCACAGGGGGCGTCAACTACGAGCAGTACTTC. The genes are TRBV28 and TRBJ2-7; 8 bases line up with TRBD1. CDR3 size: 13 residues. Trimming at V came to 7 bases and at J to 3 bases, leaving 5 bases not matched to a gene. CDR1 is MDHEN, CDR2 SYDVKM, per germline.

This clonotype was observed many times. This sequence joins TRBV19 and TRBJ2-7; maybe TRBD1 (6 bases). Trimming removed 3 bases at V and 6 bases at J, with 12 bases between. The CDR3 length is 13 residues. The germline CDR1 and CDR2 sequences are LNHDA and SQIVND (reference sequence). Here the CDR3 reads CASSIDRLGEQYF. In DNA form, the CDR3 reads TGTGCCAGTAGTATCGACAGGCTAGGCGAGCAGTACTTC.

There are many counts of this clonotype. The chain uses TRBV12-3 or TRBV12-4 and TRBJ2-2, with D uncertain. The CDR3 is 15 residues long. V was clipped by 4 bases and J by 1 base, with 10 bases between them. The CDR3 loop is CASSSWTGNTGELFF. The CDR3 region has the DNA TGTGCCAGCAGTTCCTGGACGGGGAACACCGGGGAGCTGTTTTTT.

This chain uses TRBV12-3 or TRBV12-4 with TRBJ1-1; tentatively, D is TRBD1 (6 bases). The CDR3 has 14 amino acids. V was clipped by 7 bases and J by 10 bases, with 22 bases between them. This CDR3 reads CASTPTGEGGRAFF. The CDR3 DNA sequence: TGTGCCAGCACCCCTACGGGGGAGGGGGGGAGAGCTTTCTTT.

There are many counts of this clonotype. The chain uses TRBV7-8 and TRBJ2-7; D gene uncertain. The CDR3 covers 15 residues. Germline V lookup: CDR1 SGHVS, CDR2 FQNEAQ. The V end was cut by 0 bases, the J end by 5 bases, with 14 bases between. CDR3 amino acids: CASSLAPWAGDEQYF. The CDR3 DNA reads TGTGCCAGCAGCTTAGCCCCCTGGGCCGGCGACGAGCAGTACTTC.

This clonotype has a count of ten or more. The chain joins TRBV20-1 to TRBJ2-5; 9 nucleotides line up with TRBD1. The CDR3 runs to 14 residues. CDR1 is DFQATT and CDR2 is SNEGSKA in the germline V gene (reference sequence). Trimming took 6 bases from V and 4 from J; bases not matched to a gene: 9. The CDR3 is CSAPRDREGETQYF. CDR3 nucleotides: TGCAGTGCGCCCCGGGACAGGGAGGGAGAGACCCAGTACTTC.

This clonotype was counted ten times or more. V is TRBV30 and J is TRBJ2-5; D is possibly TRBD2 (6 bases). The CDR3 has 12 amino acids. The germline gives CDR1 GTSNPN, CDR2 SVGIG (reference sequence). The CDR3 DNA reads TGTGGGTTTTTAGCTGGGGGGGAGACCCAGTACTTC. It encodes CGFLAGGETQYF.

Ten or more counts support this clonotype. The chain uses TRBV6-5 and TRBJ1-1; D gene ambiguous. There are 11 residues in the CDR3. The germline V gene encodes CDR1 MNHEY and CDR2 SVGAGI. The V end lost 2 bases, the J end lost 6 bases, and 4 bases lay between the germline ends. CDR3 loop: CASSYRAEAFF. The CDR3 bases are TGTGCCAGCAGTTACAGGGCTGAAGCTTTCTTT.

This clonotype was counted only a few times. The gene calls are TRBV27 and TRBJ1-2; D possibly corresponds to TRBD1 (5 bases). The V gene's germline CDR1 is MNHEY and CDR2 SMNVEV (reference sequence). The V end lost 0 bases, the J end lost 0 bases, and 11 bases lay between the germline ends. This CDR3 contains 16 residues. The CDR3 DNA is TGTGCCAGCAGTTTATCGGGCGGGGCTCCTAACTATGGCTACACCTTC. This encodes CASSLSGGAPNYGYTF.

CDR3 sequence: CASSFRWSLTNYGYTF. CDR3 in DNA: TGTGCCAGCAGTTTCCGATGGAGCTTAACGAACTATGGCTACACCTTC. The rearrangement links TRBV28 to TRBJ1-2; D remains unclear. Trimming removed 3 bases from V and 2 bases from J, with 16 bases in between. The CDR3 length is 16 residues. Germline V gives CDR1 MDHEN, CDR2 SYDVKM.

In this sample, this clonotype turned up a few times. The V call is TRBV29-1, the J call TRBJ2-4, with a weak D call TRBD1 (5 bases). Trimming stripped 7 bases from V and 8 bases from J, with 15 bases between. In germline, CDR1 is SQVTM, CDR2 ANQGSEA. This CDR3 comprises 12 residues. The DNA for the CDR3 is TGCAGCGCGAATCGGCAGGGTGACATTCAGTACTTC. It yields the protein CSANRQGDIQYF.

J is TRBJ2-7 and V is TRBV30, with D possibly called TRBD1 or TRBD2 (7 bases each). V shed 1 base and J shed 7 bases, with 17 bases lying between them. This CDR3 is 14 amino acids long. Looked up from germline, CDR1 is GTSNPN and CDR2 is SVGIG (reference sequence). As DNA, the CDR3 is TGTGCCTGGAGTGAGGGAGGGGGCGCGGGTGAGCAGTACTTC. Translating gives CAWSEGGGAGEQYF.

The genes are TRBV6-2 or TRBV6-3 and TRBJ2-7; D not certain. This CDR3 spans 13 amino acids. The germline V and J ends were trimmed by 6 bases and 2 bases, with 11 bases remaining between them. The germline V gene has CDR1 MNHEY and CDR2 SVGEGT. The chain's CDR3 is CASSLWATYEQYF. CDR3 DNA sequence: TGTGCCAGCAGCCTTTGGGCTACCTACGAGCAGTACTTC.

This clonotype was seen at least ten times. This rearrangement joins TRBV12-3 or TRBV12-4 to TRBJ2-4; D is ambiguous. The CDR3 is 12 residues long. V lost 6 bases, J lost 8 bases, and 11 bases lay in between. Here the CDR3 reads CASSPTKDIQYF. The CDR3 DNA sequence: TGTGCCAGCAGCCCGACCAAGGACATTCAGTACTTC.

At least ten counts were recorded for this clonotype. The chain combines TRBV7-8 with TRBJ1-1; 7 bases are shared with TRBD1. Germline CDR1 SGHVS, CDR2 FQNEAQ. V was pared by 5 bases and J by 5 bases, with 11 bases of the junction left unmatched. The CDR3 covers 15 residues. The CDR3 is CASSPLGQARTEAFF. The CDR3 DNA reads as TGTGCCAGCAGCCCGCTCGGACAGGCTCGGACTGAAGCTTTCTTT.

This chain uses TRBV7-3 with TRBJ2-5, with 14 positions matching TRBD2. V lost 3 bases to trimming and J lost 0 bases; unmatched junction nucleotides: 12. The CDR3 covers 20 residues. From germline, CDR1 is SGHTA and CDR2 FQGTGA. CDR3 protein: CASSFTTPGLAGGHQETQYF. Written as DNA, the CDR3 is TGTGCCAGCAGCTTCACCACCCCCGGACTAGCGGGAGGACACCAAGAGACCCAGTACTTC.